Below are 28 T cell receptor beta chains sequenced from a single sample in a study of T cell repertoires in aging, cancer and after chemotherapy. A mixed TRB-A/B primer pool amplified rearranged TRB by multiplex touch-down PCR. TCRdb used MiXCR to reprocess the multiplex PCR reads, holding one entry per CDR3 protein. Counted here are about 11,000 distinct CDR3 sequences, 25% to 30% occurring once; the ten biggest clones make up less than 2.5%. Peripheral blood genomic DNA, not sorted cells or RNA, was the template. Sample: blood. The receptor set was obtained from a human donor in good health.

The gene calls are TRBV4-2 and TRBJ2-7; possibly TRBD2 for D (6 bases). With 1 base removed from V and 5 bases from J, the gap between germline ends came to 12 bases. Germline lookup yields CDR1 LGHNA and CDR2 YNFKEQ. The CDR3 sequence is 14 residues long. CDR3 loop: CASSQGREVDEQYF. The DNA of the CDR3 is TGTGCCAGCAGCCAAGGCAGGGAGGTTGACGAGCAGTACTTC.

This clonotype was detected only once. This CDR3 is CASSFSLAGQGYGYTF. The CDR3 nucleotides are TGTGCCAGCAGTTTCTCCCTAGCGGGACAGGGCTATGGCTACACCTTC. The rearrangement links TRBV28 to TRBJ1-2; 9 positions agree with TRBD1. The CDR3 has 16 amino acids. With V trimmed by 3 bases and J by 4 bases, 9 bases remained unmatched. From germline, CDR1 is MDHEN and CDR2 SYDVKM.

The chain couples TRBV20-1 to TRBJ1-5; D uncertain. Germline CDR1 DFQATT, CDR2 SNEGSKA (reference sequence). The CDR3 is 13 residues long. The V gene lost 5 bases and the J gene lost 2 bases, with 10 bases spanning the gap. DNA for the CDR3: TGCAGTGCTTATTCCAAGGGCAATCAGCCCCAGCATTTT. This sequence encodes CSAYSKGNQPQHF.

The J gene is TRBJ2-3, the V gene TRBV9, with a weak D call TRBD1 (5 bases). The CDR3 contains 15 residues. CDR1 is SGDLS, CDR2 YYNGEE, per germline. The germline V and J ends were trimmed by 4 bases and 3 bases, with 15 bases remaining between them. This chain's CDR3 is CASSKTPAGTDTQYF. As DNA, the CDR3 is TGTGCCAGCAGCAAAACCCCCGCAGGGACAGATACGCAGTATTTT. The whole variable domain, remainder taken from reference TRBV9 and TRBJ2-3, is DSGVTQTPKHLITATGQRVTLRCSPRSGDLSVYWYQQSLDQGLQFLIQYYNGEERAKGNILERFSAQQFPDLHSELNLSSLELGDSALYFCASSKTPAGTDTQYFGPGTRLTVL.

This clonotype has a handful of counts. The rearrangement links TRBV6-6 to TRBJ2-2; D not certain. Germline CDR1 MNHNY, CDR2 SVGAGI (reference sequence). The CDR3 length is 12 residues. V shed 0 bases and J shed 7 bases, with 3 bases lying between them. As DNA, the CDR3 is TGTGCCAGCAGTTACTCTGACGGGGAGCTGTTTTTT. This sequence encodes CASSYSDGELFF.

The chain has TRBV20-1 and TRBJ2-5, with 7 bases fitting TRBD2. The CDR3 sequence is 16 residues long. Losses at the gene ends were 3 bases for V and 1 base for J; bases not matched to a gene: 11. Germline values: CDR1 DFQATT, CDR2 SNEGSKA (reference sequence). The CDR3 spells CSASRRLAESQETQYF. In nucleotides, the CDR3 is TGCAGTGCTAGCCGCCGCCTAGCGGAGTCCCAAGAGACCCAGTACTTC.

This clonotype was seen more than once but under ten times. The chain joins TRBV25-1 to TRBJ1-6; TRBD1 matches 7 bases. Trimming removed 4 bases from V and 8 bases from J; junction bases left unmatched: 11. Germline values: CDR1 MGHDK, CDR2 SYGVNS. This CDR3 contains 16 residues. DNA of the CDR3: TGTGCCAGCAGTGCATCCGGGACAGCCAATTATTCACCCCTCCACTTT. Protein product: CASSASGTANYSPLHF.

The J gene is TRBJ1-2, the V gene TRBV12-3 or TRBV12-4; D is possibly TRBD1 (5 bases). The V gene lost 7 bases and the J gene lost 4 bases, with 19 bases spanning the gap. The CDR3 spans 15 residues. The CDR3 region is CASKSRSGDRYGYTF. The CDR3 DNA reads TGTGCCAGCAAGTCCCGTTCTGGGGACCGCTATGGCTACACCTTC.

This clonotype was seen just once. V usage is TRBV4-3 and J usage is TRBJ2-7; D may be TRBD1 (5 bases). This CDR3 comprises 13 residues. Germline lookup yields CDR1 LGHNA and CDR2 YSLEER. V was pared by 5 bases and J by 2 bases, with 10 bases between. The CDR3 here is CASSEPGTYEQYF. In DNA form, the CDR3 reads TGCGCCAGCAGCGAGCCAGGGACCTACGAGCAGTACTTC.

This clonotype was observed a few times. This chain joins TRBV19 and TRBJ1-5; weak D call: TRBD1 (5 bases). Germline lookup yields CDR1 LNHDA and CDR2 SQIVND (reference sequence). The CDR3 is 15 residues long. Trimming took off 7 bases at V and 1 base at J, with 14 bases between the two ends. The CDR3 DNA reads TGTGCCAGTACCCCGGGACCCTCCAGCAATCAGCCCCAGCATTTT. Protein: CASTPGPSSNQPQHF.

The V gene is TRBV6-2 or TRBV6-3, the J gene TRBJ1-2; 10 bases are shared with TRBD1. CDR3 length equals 15 residues. J gave up 6 bases and V 5 bases, and 9 bases lay outside the gene matches. The V gene's germline CDR1 is MNHEY and CDR2 SVGEGT. CDR3 residues: CASSEDRGTGDGYTF. CDR3 DNA: TGTGCCAGCAGTGAAGACAGGGGGACAGGGGATGGCTACACCTTC.

In this sample, this clonotype turned up a few times. The rearrangement links TRBV4-3 to TRBJ2-6; 7 nucleotides agree with TRBD1. Per germline, CDR1 LGHNA and CDR2 YSLEER. With 4 bases clipped from V and 0 bases from J, the junction kept 3 bases outside the gene matches. This CDR3 contains 16 residues. The CDR3 DNA follows: TGCGCCAGCAGCCGGGACAGAGTCTCTGGGGCCAACGTCCTGACTTTC. The encoded protein is CASSRDRVSGANVLTF.

This clonotype was counted only a few times. The rearrangement joins TRBV6-1 to TRBJ1-4; D may be TRBD1 (5 bases). V lost 5 bases, J lost 6 bases, and 34 bases lay in between. The CDR3 runs to 21 residues. CDR1 and CDR2 (germline): MNHNS, SASEGT. CDR3 DNA sequence: TGTGCCAGCAGTTCCACCTGGGCCCCCCGGGAGGGGTTTATTGTGGATGAAAAACTGTTTTTT. It translates to CASSSTWAPREGFIVDEKLFF.

This chain uses TRBV6-5 with TRBJ2-7; 8 positions agree with TRBD2. Germline-derived CDR1 and CDR2 are MNHEY and SVGAGI. The V gene end was trimmed by 5 bases and the J gene end by 3 bases; junction bases not matched to a gene: 6. The CDR3 is made up of 14 amino acids. The CDR3 region has the DNA TGTGCCAGCAGTGCGGGACTAGGACTCTACGAGCAGTACTTC. As protein: CASSAGLGLYEQYF.

J is TRBJ2-3 and V is TRBV7-9, with 8 nucleotides matching TRBD2. The V and J ends lost 5 bases and 4 bases, in that order; junction bases with no gene match: 14. There are 17 residues in the CDR3. CDR1 SEHNR and CDR2 FQNEAQ come from the germline V gene (reference sequence). Here the CDR3 reads CASSHSTSGGRADTQYF. DNA for the CDR3: TGTGCCAGCAGCCATTCAACTAGCGGAGGGAGGGCAGATACGCAGTATTTT.

The rearrangement links TRBV6-2 or TRBV6-3 to TRBJ2-7; TRBD2 agrees at 7 bases. The germline gives CDR1 MNHEY, CDR2 SVGEGT. J lost 5 bases, V lost 2 bases, and 6 bases had no gene match. This CDR3 is built from 14 residues. This CDR3 reads CASSYERDVDEQYF. In DNA, the CDR3 is TGTGCCAGCAGTTACGAGCGGGACGTGGACGAGCAGTACTTC.

There are a few counts of this clonotype. This rearrangement joins TRBV29-1 to TRBJ2-5, with a possible D match to TRBD1 (5 bases). Germline lookup yields CDR1 SQVTM and CDR2 ANQGSEA. This CDR3 comprises 13 residues. V was trimmed by 4 bases and J by 7 bases, leaving 16 bases between them. CDR3: CSVALGAGGTQYF. DNA of the CDR3: TGCAGCGTTGCCCTAGGGGCTGGCGGGACCCAGTACTTC.

This clonotype has more than one count but fewer than ten. The V and J genes are TRBV24-1 and TRBJ2-1, with 11 positions matching TRBD2. The CDR3 loop spans 16 amino acids. With V trimmed by 5 bases and J by 10 bases, 12 bases remained unmatched. Germline V gives CDR1 KGHDR, CDR2 SFDVKD. Written as DNA, the CDR3 is TGTGCCACCAGTGTAGGATTAGCGGGAGGGCCCGTGGAGCAGTTCTTC. This sequence encodes CATSVGLAGGPVEQFF.

This clonotype came up a few times. The rearrangement links TRBV6-6 to TRBJ2-1; 9 positions agree with TRBD2. V trimming: 3 bases; J trimming: 8 bases; junction bases outside the gene matches: 8. The CDR3 runs 15 residues. CDR1 and CDR2 (germline): MNHNY, SVGAGI (reference sequence). As DNA, the CDR3 is TGTGCCAGCAGTTATGGCGGGGGGGCAGTAGATGAGCAGTTCTTC. This encodes CASSYGGGAVDEQFF.

This clonotype has just one count. The J gene is TRBJ2-3, the V gene TRBV27; D call uncertain. Trimming took 2 bases from V and 2 from J, leaving 11 bases between them. Germline V gene sequence: CDR1 MNHEY, CDR2 SMNVEV (reference sequence). The CDR3 spans 15 residues. In DNA, the CDR3 is TGTGCCAGCAGTTTAAGTAGGGCTACCACAGATACGCAGTATTTT. Protein product: CASSLSRATTDTQYF.

In its sample, this clonotype was seen a few times. The chain is built from TRBV7-2 and TRBJ1-2, with 9 nucleotides matching TRBD1. CDR3 length equals 15 residues. V gave up 5 bases and J gave up 3 bases; unmatched junction bases: 7. The germline gives CDR1 SGHTA, CDR2 FQGNSA. The CDR3 region has the DNA TGTGCCAGCAGCACCACAGGGGGCGCTTACTATGGCTACACCTTC. Its protein is CASSTTGGAYYGYTF.

The chain is built from TRBV6-5 and TRBJ2-7; 9 bases match TRBD1. Germline CDR1 is MNHEY and CDR2 is SVGAGI. Trimming took 4 bases from V and 5 from J; bases not matched to a gene: 3. The CDR3 is made up of 13 amino acids. The CDR3 sequence is CASSSYRGHEQYF. Written as DNA, the CDR3 is TGTGCCAGCAGTTCGTACAGGGGGCACGAGCAGTACTTC.

This clonotype was picked up a small number of times. The chain is built from TRBV18 and TRBJ2-7, with D unclear. This CDR3 comprises 14 residues. V lost 2 bases to trimming and J lost 4 bases, with 12 bases between them. Germline V gene sequence: CDR1 KGHSH, CDR2 LQKENI. DNA of the CDR3: TGTGCCAGCTCACCAGACCCTGGCTCATACGAGCAGTACTTC. Protein product: CASSPDPGSYEQYF.

The V call is TRBV14, the J call TRBJ1-2; 10 nucleotides match TRBD1. J gave up 4 bases and V 4 bases, and 6 bases lay outside the gene matches. CDR3 length equals 15 residues. The germline V gene encodes CDR1 SGHDN and CDR2 FVKESK. CDR3 sequence reads: CASSPWTGGLYGYTF. The CDR3 nucleotides read TGTGCCAGCAGCCCCTGGACAGGGGGTCTCTATGGCTACACCTTC.

As regards this clonotype: It may be a read error: a sequence one base away is much more abundant. The rearrangement links TRBV12-3 or TRBV12-4 to TRBJ1-2; no definite D call. The CDR3 has 14 residues. Between the trimmed V and J ends, which lost 2 bases and 9 bases, there was a span of 16 bases. In nucleotides, the CDR3 is TGTGCCAGCAGTTTATCAGGCAGCGAGGTGTGCTACACCTTC. This sequence encodes CASSLSGSEVCYTF.

This clonotype showed up just a few times. The V call is TRBV7-9, the J call TRBJ2-7; 8 nucleotides match TRBD1. The CDR3 is 15 residues long. The germline V gene has CDR1 SEHNR and CDR2 FQNEAQ (reference sequence). V shed 5 bases and J 4 bases; nucleotides not matched to a gene: 10. Here the CDR3 DNA reads TGTGCCAGCAGCCCCCGGACAGGGCAGGAATACGAGCAGTACTTC. Translation gives CASSPRTGQEYEQYF.

In its sample, this clonotype was seen a few times. The chain recombines TRBV27 with TRBJ2-7; 7 bases are shared with TRBD1. This CDR3 contains 13 residues. The J segment lost 1 base and the V segment lost 6 bases, leaving 3 bases of the junction unmatched. Germline-derived CDR1 and CDR2 are MNHEY and SMNVEV (reference sequence). CDR3 bases: TGTGCCAGCAGGCAGGACAGGTCCTACGAGCAGTACTTC. This sequence encodes CASRQDRSYEQYF.

This clonotype was detected only a few times. The chain links TRBV7-2 to TRBJ2-5; no clear D gene. The V end was cut by 5 bases, the J end by 4 bases, with 11 bases between. CDR3 size: 13 residues. CDR1 is SGHTA, CDR2 FQGNSA, per germline. The CDR3 here is CASSPDRRETQYF. CDR3 nucleotide sequence: TGTGCCAGCAGCCCCGACCGGCGAGAGACCCAGTACTTC. Looking up the rest from reference TRBV7-2 and TRBJ2-5 gives the full variable domain: GAGVSQSPSNKVTEKGKDVELRCDPISGHTALYWYRQSLGQGLEFLIYFQGNSAPDKSGLPSDRFSAERTGGSVSTLTIQRTQQEDSAVYLCASSPDRRETQYFGPGTRLLVL.